The rows below give T cell receptor beta chains drawn from one sample of a study of shared clonotypes between healthy human individuals. The assay was immunoSEQ multiplex PCR, and TCRdb's table has in-frame clones only and misses some. The repertoire holds some 2,000,000 clones, with roughly 94% as singletons. The sequenced material came from naive CD8+ T cells sorted from blood. The receptors shown here come from a man aged 18 to 35 in good health. CDR3s include the opening cysteine and the closing phenylalanine or tryptophan.

CDR3aa: CASSLLRGPSTDTQYF
v_gene: TRBV27
j_gene: TRBJ2-3

CDR3aa: CASSPRTSGNPYNEQFF
v_gene: TRBV4-3
j_gene: TRBJ2-1

CDR3aa: CASSYGGTGSYEQYF
v_gene: TRBV6-5
j_gene: TRBJ2-7

CDR3aa: CAGSLSVQETQYF
v_gene: TRBV27
j_gene: TRBJ2-5

CDR3aa: CASSLTNSNQPQHF
v_gene: TRBV27
j_gene: TRBJ1-5

CDR3aa: CASSPGQGWDEQFF
v_gene: TRBV4-2
j_gene: TRBJ2-1

CDR3aa: CASSQVDRGRWEQYF
v_gene: TRBV4-1
j_gene: TRBJ2-7

CDR3aa: CASSYSQGTGYTF
v_gene: TRBV6-5
j_gene: TRBJ1-2

CDR3aa: CASSFQDAAYEQYF
v_gene: TRBV28
j_gene: TRBJ2-7

CDR3aa: CAWVTGIWGTEAFF
v_gene: TRBV30
j_gene: TRBJ1-1

CDR3aa: CASSLDRRGVLSYEQYF
v_gene: TRBV11-2
j_gene: TRBJ2-7

CDR3aa: CASSQVPGQGANPNEQFF
v_gene: TRBV4-1
j_gene: TRBJ2-1

CDR3aa: CASSDLAGGHEQFF
v_gene: TRBV6-4
j_gene: TRBJ2-1

CDR3aa: CASSVGGSGSYNEQFF
v_gene: TRBV9
j_gene: TRBJ2-1

CDR3aa: CASRSGQGNSPLHF
v_gene: TRBV9
j_gene: TRBJ1-6